A single sample is the source of the 12 T cell receptor beta chains below, sequenced in a study of blood T cell repertoires in COVID-19. The method was immunoSEQ multiplex PCR; TCRdb's version includes in-frame clones alone and lacks a portion of them. This sample has hundreds of thousands of clones; approximately 89% occur once, and the top ten carry under 3%. The sequenced material came from peripheral blood. The receptor source for this set is a woman in her sixties or seventies with COVID-19, enrolled during active disease.

This clone was seen only once. This chain uses TRBV5-1 with TRBJ1-1; tentatively, D is TRBD1 (6 bases). The germline gives CDR1 SGHRS, CDR2 YFSETQ. Trimming shortened V by 3 bases and J by 1 base, and 13 bases separated the two germline ends. This CDR3 contains 15 residues. The CDR3 nucleotides read TGCGCCAGCAGCTCCCAGGGGATAGGGAACACTGAAGCTTTCTTT. Translation: CASSSQGIGNTEAFF.

This chain uses TRBV5-8 with TRBJ1-1; 9 nucleotides agree with TRBD1. The germline CDR1 and CDR2 sequences are SGHTS and YDEGEE. The V and J ends lost 6 bases and 0 bases, in that order; junction bases with no gene match: 12. The CDR3 extends over 17 amino acids. In DNA form, the CDR3 reads TGTGCCAGCACCTTCCGAGTACAGGGGGCGGTGAACACTGAAGCTTTCTTT. Its translation: CASTFRVQGAVNTEAFF.

The chain combines TRBV9 with TRBJ2-5, with D maybe TRBD1 (6 bases). The CDR3 has 15 amino acids. V was clipped by 1 base and J by 4 bases, with 14 bases between them. CDR1 SGDLS and CDR2 YYNGEE come from the germline V gene. CDR3 region: CASSVTGGGLETQYF. The CDR3 DNA is TGTGCCAGCAGCGTAACAGGTGGGGGCCTAGAGACCCAGTACTTC. The whole variable domain, remainder taken from reference TRBV9 and TRBJ2-5, is DSGVTQTPKHLITATGQRVTLRCSPRSGDLSVYWYQQSLDQGLQFLIQYYNGEERAKGNILERFSAQQFPDLHSELNLSSLELGDSALYFCASSVTGGGLETQYFGPGTRLLVL.

V and J are TRBV30 and TRBJ1-2; D remains unclear. V was shortened by 7 bases and J by 2 bases, with 11 bases between the two germline ends. CDR1 is GTSNPN and CDR2 is SVGIG in the germline V gene (reference sequence). The CDR3 extends over 12 amino acids. The CDR3 DNA is TGTGCCTCTGATGGGGAGAACTATGGCTACACCTTC. As protein: CASDGENYGYTF.

The V call is TRBV30, the J call TRBJ1-1, with TRBD1 identical over 7 bases. Germline loops: CDR1 GTSNPN, CDR2 SVGIG (reference sequence). CDR3 size: 12 residues. V lost 0 bases and J lost 13; bases outside the gene matches: 8. The CDR3 spells CAWSVTGAGGFF. The CDR3 DNA reads as TGTGCCTGGAGTGTAACAGGGGCGGGGGGTTTCTTT. Based on the CDR3 plus reference TRBV30 and TRBJ1-1, the full variable domain is SQTIHQWPATLVQPVGSPLSLECTVEGTSNPNLYWYRQAAGRGLQLLFYSVGIGQISSEVPQNLSASRPQDRQFILSSKKLLLSDSGFYLCAWSVTGAGGFFGQGTRLTVV.

This clone was seen a few times. This chain uses TRBV6-2 or TRBV6-3 with TRBJ1-5; 10 nucleotides line up with TRBD1. Germline values: CDR1 MNHEY, CDR2 SVGEGT. The CDR3 is 18 residues long. V lost 2 bases, J lost 5 bases, and 12 bases stayed unmatched. CDR3 sequence (DNA): TGTGCCAGCAGTTACCCCCGGGACAGGGGCTCGAGGGATCAGCCCCAGCATTTT. This gives the protein CASSYPRDRGSRDQPQHF.

The chain is built from TRBV28 and TRBJ2-7, with TRBD1 matching over 10 bases. CDR3 length equals 16 residues. Trimming at V came to 3 bases and at J to 2 bases, leaving 7 bases not matched to a gene. Germline assignment: CDR1 MDHEN and CDR2 SYDVKM. The CDR3 region is CASSFLPGTGAYEQYF. The CDR3 DNA is TGTGCCAGCAGTTTCCTCCCCGGGACAGGGGCCTACGAGCAGTACTTC.

This clone has a handful of counts. The V gene is TRBV10-3, the J gene TRBJ2-1, with 7 nucleotides matching TRBD2. The CDR3 spans 16 residues. V lost 2 bases, J lost 0 bases, and 4 bases stayed unmatched. Per the germline V gene, CDR1 is ENHRY and CDR2 is SYGVKD. The CDR3, as DNA: TGTGCCATCAGTGAGGCTAGCGGTAGCTCCTACAATGAGCAGTTCTTC. It specifies CAISEASGSSYNEQFF.

The chain links TRBV12-3 or TRBV12-4 to TRBJ2-1, with TRBD2 matching over 8 bases. The J segment lost 15 bases and the V segment lost 7 bases, leaving 8 bases of the junction unmatched. CDR3 length: 11 residues. The CDR3, as DNA: TGTGCCAGCAACCAAGCGGGAGTCCGGTTCTTC. It yields the protein CASNQAGVRFF.

CDR3 protein: CASWNSRGAYEQYF. The CDR3, as DNA: TGTGCCAGCTGGAATTCCAGGGGGGCCTACGAGCAGTACTTC. V usage is TRBV2 and J usage is TRBJ2-7; D is possibly TRBD1 (7 bases). Germline-derived CDR1 and CDR2 are SNHLY and FYNNEI. V dropped 8 bases and J dropped 2 bases, with 16 bases sitting between them. The CDR3 runs 14 residues. Full variable domain (missing parts from reference TRBV2 and TRBJ2-7): EPEVTQTPSHQVTQMGQEVILRCVPISNHLYFYWYRQILGQKVEFLVSFYNNEISEKSEIFDDQFSVERPDGSNFTLKIRSTKLEDSAMYFCASWNSRGAYEQYFGPGTRLTVT.

The rearrangement joins TRBV7-8 to TRBJ1-1; a possible D gene is TRBD1 (6 bases). Germline CDR1 is SGHVS and CDR2 is FQNEAQ. Trimming left V 7 bases short and J 5 bases short, with 26 bases between. The CDR3 extends over 17 amino acids. In DNA form, the CDR3 reads TGTGCCAGCACCCTCTTAGGGGCCCTCAGGGGAAGGACTGAAGCTTTCTTT. Protein product: CASTLLGALRGRTEAFF.

This chain joins TRBV6-6 and TRBJ1-4, with 7 bases fitting TRBD1. V lost 6 bases to trimming and J lost 6 bases; unmatched junction nucleotides: 7. The CDR3 consists of 14 residues. Germline CDR1 MNHNY, CDR2 SVGAGI (reference sequence). CDR3 sequence (DNA): TGTGCCAGCAGGAGGGACAGCCTGGATGAAAAACTGTTTTTT. Its protein is CASRRDSLDEKLFF.